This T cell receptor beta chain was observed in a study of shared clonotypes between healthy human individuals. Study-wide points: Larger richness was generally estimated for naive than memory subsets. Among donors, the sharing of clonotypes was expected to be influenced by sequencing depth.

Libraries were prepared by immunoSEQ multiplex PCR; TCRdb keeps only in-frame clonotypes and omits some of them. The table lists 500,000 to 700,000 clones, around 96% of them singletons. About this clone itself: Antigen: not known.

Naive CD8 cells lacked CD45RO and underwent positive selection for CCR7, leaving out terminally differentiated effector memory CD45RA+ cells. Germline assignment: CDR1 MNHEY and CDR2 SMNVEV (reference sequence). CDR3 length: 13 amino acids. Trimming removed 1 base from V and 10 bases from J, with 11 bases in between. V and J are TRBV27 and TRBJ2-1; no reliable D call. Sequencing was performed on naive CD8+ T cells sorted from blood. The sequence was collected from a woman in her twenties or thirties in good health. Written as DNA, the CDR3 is TGTGCCAGCAGTTTATATCGGTTAGGGGAGCAGTTCTTC. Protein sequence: CASSLYRLGEQFF.